This note documents a single T cell receptor beta chain sequence. The antigen is unknown. The protocol was immunoSEQ multiplex PCR, while the TCRdb copy is restricted to in-frame clones and leaves out a portion. This table holds 99,000 or so clones, about 83% found once. The source of the sample is a study of graft-versus-host responses after intestinal transplantation. Overall study: Induction using anti-thymocyte globulin, followed by tacrolimus and steroids for two to three years, was given to all recipients.

The CDR3 sequence is 15 residues long. V lost 7 bases, J lost 3 bases, and 16 bases lay in between. CDR1 and CDR2 from the germline V gene are SNHLY and FYNNEI. Study-wide results and limits: Recipient marrow showed GvH clones, some seen first in ileum or blood. High graft-versus-host to host-versus-graft clonal ratios were found in allografts of patients who had graft-donor T cell macrochimerism.

This chain connects TRBV2 to TRBJ2-1; maybe TRBD1 (6 bases). The sequence was collected from a human patient who received an intestinal transplant, so some T cells may come from the graft donor. This sample comprised PBMCs, obtained 255 days after intestinal transplant. The CDR3 reads CASTVDRSSYNEQFF. DNA of the CDR3: TGTGCCAGCACCGTGGACAGATCCAGCTACAATGAGCAGTTCTTC.